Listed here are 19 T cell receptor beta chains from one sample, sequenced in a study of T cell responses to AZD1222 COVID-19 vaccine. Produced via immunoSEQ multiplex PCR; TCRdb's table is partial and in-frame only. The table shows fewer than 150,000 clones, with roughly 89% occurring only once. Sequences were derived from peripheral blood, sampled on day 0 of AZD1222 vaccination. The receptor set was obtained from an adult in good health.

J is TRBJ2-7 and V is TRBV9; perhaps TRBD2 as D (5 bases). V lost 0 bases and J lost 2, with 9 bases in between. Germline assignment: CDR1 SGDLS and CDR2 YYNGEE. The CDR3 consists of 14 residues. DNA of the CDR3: TGTGCCAGCAGCGTAGAGAGAGGGCCCTACGAGCAGTACTTC. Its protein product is CASSVERGPYEQYF.

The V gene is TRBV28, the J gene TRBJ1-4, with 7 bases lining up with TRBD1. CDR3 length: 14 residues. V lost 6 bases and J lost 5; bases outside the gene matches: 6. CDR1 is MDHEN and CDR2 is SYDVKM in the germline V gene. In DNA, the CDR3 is TGTGCCAGCAGCCAGGGACAGAGAAATGAAAAACTGTTTTTT. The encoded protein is CASSQGQRNEKLFF.

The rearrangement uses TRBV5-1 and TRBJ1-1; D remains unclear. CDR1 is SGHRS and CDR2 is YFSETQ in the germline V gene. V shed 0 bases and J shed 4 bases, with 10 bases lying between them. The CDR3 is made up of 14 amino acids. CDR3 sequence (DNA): TGCGCCAGCAGCTTGGGCCATAGCGGCACTGAAGCTTTCTTT. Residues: CASSLGHSGTEAFF.

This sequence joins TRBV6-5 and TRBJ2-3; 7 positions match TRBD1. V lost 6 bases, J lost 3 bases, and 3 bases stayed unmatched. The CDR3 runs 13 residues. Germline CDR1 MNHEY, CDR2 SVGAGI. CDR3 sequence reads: CASRGGGTDTQYF. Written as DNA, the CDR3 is TGTGCCAGCAGAGGGGGCGGGACAGATACGCAGTATTTT.

The CDR3 DNA reads as TGTGCCAGCAGTTACTCGTATGGGACGGTGAACACTGAAGCTTTCTTT. Amino acids: CASSYSYGTVNTEAFF. The rearrangement links TRBV6-6 to TRBJ1-1; D is perhaps TRBD1 (5 bases). Trimming stripped 0 bases from V and 0 bases from J, with 11 bases between. Germline CDR1 reads MNHNY; CDR2 reads SVGAGI (reference sequence). The CDR3 runs 16 residues.

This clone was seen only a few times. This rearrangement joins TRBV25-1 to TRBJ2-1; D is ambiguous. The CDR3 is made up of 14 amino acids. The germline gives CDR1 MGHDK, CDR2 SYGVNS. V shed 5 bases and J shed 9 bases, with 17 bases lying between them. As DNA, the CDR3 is TGTGCCAGCAGTAATCACCAGGACCTCTCTGAGCAGTTCTTC. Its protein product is CASSNHQDLSEQFF.

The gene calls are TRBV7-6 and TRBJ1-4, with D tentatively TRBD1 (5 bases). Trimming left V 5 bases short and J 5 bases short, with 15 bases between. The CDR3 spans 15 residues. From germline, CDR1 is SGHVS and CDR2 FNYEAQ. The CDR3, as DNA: TGTGCCAGCAGCCCAGGGCAGGGTGGCAATGAAAAACTGTTTTTT. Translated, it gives CASSPGQGGNEKLFF. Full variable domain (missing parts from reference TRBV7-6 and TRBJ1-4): GAGVSQSPRYKVTKRGQDVALRCDPISGHVSLYWYRQALGQGPEFLTYFNYEAQQDKSGLPNDRFSAERPEGSISTLTIQRTEQRDSAMYRCASSPGQGGNEKLFFGSGTQLSVL.

CDR3 amino acids: CASSDRWREDNNEQFF. The DNA of the CDR3 is TGTGCCAGCAGTGATCGTTGGCGGGAGGACAACAATGAGCAGTTCTTC. The V gene is TRBV6-1, the J gene TRBJ2-1; 8 nucleotides line up with TRBD2. Germline CDR1 and CDR2: MNHNS and SASEGT. Germline trimming cut 3 bases from V and 5 bases from J; bases unmatched to any gene: 9. The CDR3 totals 16 residues.

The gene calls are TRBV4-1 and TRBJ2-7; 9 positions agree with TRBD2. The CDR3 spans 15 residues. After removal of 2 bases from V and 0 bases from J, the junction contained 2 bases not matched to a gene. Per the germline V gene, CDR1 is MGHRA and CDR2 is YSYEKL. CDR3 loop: CASSQLAGSSYEQYF. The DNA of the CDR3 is TGCGCCAGCAGCCAACTAGCGGGGAGCTCCTACGAGCAGTACTTC.

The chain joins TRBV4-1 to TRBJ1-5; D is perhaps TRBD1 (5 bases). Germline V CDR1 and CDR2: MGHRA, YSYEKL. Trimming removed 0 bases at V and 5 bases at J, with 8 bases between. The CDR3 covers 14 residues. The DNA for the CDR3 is TGCGCCAGCAGCCAAGAACCGGGGCATCAGCCCCAGCATTTT. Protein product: CASSQEPGHQPQHF.

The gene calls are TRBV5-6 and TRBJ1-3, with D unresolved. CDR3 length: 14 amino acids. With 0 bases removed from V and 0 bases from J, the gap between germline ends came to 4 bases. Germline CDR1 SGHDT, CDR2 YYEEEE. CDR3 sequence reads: CASSLGNSGNTIYF. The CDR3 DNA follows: TGTGCCAGCAGCTTGGGGAACTCTGGAAACACCATATATTTT.

The CDR3 is CASSQGHLRGETQYF. For the CDR3, the DNA is TGTGCCAGCAGCCAAGGACACCTTCGGGGAGAGACCCAGTACTTC. V and J are TRBV3-1 (or the pseudogene TRBV3-2) and TRBJ2-5; TRBD2 might be the D (5 bases). Germline V gives CDR1 LGHDT, CDR2 YNNKEL (reference sequence). The CDR3 has 15 residues. Trimming removed 1 base at V and 4 bases at J, with 13 bases between.

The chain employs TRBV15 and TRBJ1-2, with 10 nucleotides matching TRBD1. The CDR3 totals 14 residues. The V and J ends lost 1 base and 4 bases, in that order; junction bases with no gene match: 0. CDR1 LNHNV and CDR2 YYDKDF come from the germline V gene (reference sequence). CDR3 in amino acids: CATSRGQGAYGYTF. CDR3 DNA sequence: TGTGCCACCAGCAGAGGACAGGGGGCCTATGGCTACACCTTC.

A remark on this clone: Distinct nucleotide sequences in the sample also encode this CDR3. The CDR3 protein is CASSQVGPNYGYTF. The DNA for the CDR3 is TGTGCCAGCAGCCAAGTGGGACCTAACTATGGCTACACCTTC. V usage is TRBV14 and J usage is TRBJ1-2; D may be TRBD1 (5 bases). Germline V CDR1 and CDR2: SGHDN, FVKESK. Trimming stripped 1 base from V and 0 bases from J, with 6 bases between. The CDR3 consists of 14 residues. Variable domain in full (rest from reference TRBV14 and TRBJ1-2): EAGVTQFPSHSVIEKGQTVTLRCDPISGHDNLYWYRRVMGKEIKFLLHFVKESKQDESGMPNNRFLAERTGGTYSTLKVQPAELEDSGVYFCASSQVGPNYGYTFGSGTRLTVV.

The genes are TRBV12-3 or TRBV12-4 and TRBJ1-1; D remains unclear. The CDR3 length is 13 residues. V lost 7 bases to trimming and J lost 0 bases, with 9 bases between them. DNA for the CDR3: TGTGCCAGCACCGGGCTGGTGAACACTGAAGCTTTCTTT. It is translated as CASTGLVNTEAFF.

The DNA for the CDR3 is TGCACCAGCAGCCTCTGTATCAGGAAGACAGGGGAAAGCAATCAGCCCCAGCATTTT. Residues: CTSSLCIRKTGESNQPQHF. The chain combines TRBV1 with TRBJ1-5; the table calls TRBD1, which could not be checked here. TRBV1 is labeled a pseudogene. CDR3 length equals 19 residues.

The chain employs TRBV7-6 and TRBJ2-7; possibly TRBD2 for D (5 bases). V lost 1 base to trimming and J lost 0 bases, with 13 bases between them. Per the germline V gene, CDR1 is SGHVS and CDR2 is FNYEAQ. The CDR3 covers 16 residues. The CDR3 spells CASSLGSAGSSYEQYF. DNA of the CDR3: TGTGCCAGCAGCTTAGGGTCGGCGGGCAGCTCCTACGAGCAGTACTTC.

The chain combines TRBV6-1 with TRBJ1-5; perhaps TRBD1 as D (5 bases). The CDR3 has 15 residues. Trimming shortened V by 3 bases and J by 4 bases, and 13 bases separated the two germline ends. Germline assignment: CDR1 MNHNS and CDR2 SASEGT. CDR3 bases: TGTGCCAGCAGTGAGTCGGGACCGTTAAATCAGCCCCAGCATTTT. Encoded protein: CASSESGPLNQPQHF.

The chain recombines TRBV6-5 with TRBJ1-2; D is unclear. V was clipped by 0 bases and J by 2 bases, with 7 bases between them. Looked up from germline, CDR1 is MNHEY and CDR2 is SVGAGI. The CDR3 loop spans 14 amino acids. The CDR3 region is CASSYSRINYGYTF. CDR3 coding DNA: TGTGCCAGCAGTTACTCCCGAATAAACTATGGCTACACCTTC.